This T cell receptor (beta chain) was retrieved from a study of technical replicates of blood from four donors (dated by TCRdb to the late 2010s). A remark on this clone: It lacks a known antigen. Base qualities are not recorded, but no much larger clone differs from it by a single base.

Receptor amplification or capture employed the immunoSEQ multiplex PCR assay. TCRdb took over this immuneACCESS table, retaining in-frame rearrangements with V and J assigned. Such tables are incomplete; in checked studies, under half of the missing clones stem from an unresolved V gene, and the remainder is unexplained. The sample table lists about 75,000 clones, about 97% of them with a count of one. The top ten clonotypes cover under 0.3% of the sample. Here V drops 4 bases and J drops 1 base, and the junction holds 8 bases not matched to any gene. CDR1 and CDR2 are drawn from the germline V gene (reference sequence): SGHKS, YYEKEE. The CDR3 starts with the cysteine, ends with the phenylalanine, and has 17 residues. Only the CDR3 DNA stays, 51 bases, in frame from base 1.

This sequence uses TRBV5-5 and TRBJ2-1; the central 10 bases match TRBD1. The sequenced sample consisted of T cells isolated from PBMCs. The clonotype comes from a human donor in good health. The CDR3 reads CASSLRQGAYSYNEQFF. The nucleotide sequence reads TGTGCCAGCAGCCTCCGACAGGGGGCCTATTCCTACAATGAGCAGTTCTTC.